Listed here are 22 T cell receptor beta chains from one sample, sequenced in a study of cytomegalovirus exposure and HLA in healthy donors. TCRdb's copy holds only in-frame clones and misses some; the assay was immunoSEQ multiplex PCR. This table has around 69,000 clones, over 90% appearing once. Sequenced sample: PBMCs. The receptors were gathered from a woman between 18 and 29 years old in good health and CMV-seropositive.

V is TRBV4-3 and J is TRBJ2-5, with a possible D match to TRBD2 (7 bases). Germline CDR1 and CDR2: LGHNA and YSLEER. CDR3 length: 16 amino acids. Trimming took 4 bases from V and 5 from J, leaving 20 bases between them. The CDR3, as DNA: TGCGCCAGCAGCCCAGGGGCGAGGGGGGGCGTGGAGACCCAGTACTTC. This codes for CASSPGARGGVETQYF.

The J gene is TRBJ2-7, the V gene TRBV4-1; 9 bases are shared with TRBD2. The CDR3 totals 17 residues. V gave up 1 base and J gave up 0 bases; unmatched junction bases: 7. Germline-derived CDR1 and CDR2 are MGHRA and YSYEKL. The DNA for the CDR3 is TGCGCCAGCAGCCAAGTTGGTATTAGCGGGAGCTCCTACGAGCAGTACTTC. It specifies CASSQVGISGSSYEQYF.

The chain couples TRBV27 to TRBJ1-2; no definite D call. Germline CDR1 MNHEY, CDR2 SMNVEV (reference sequence). CDR3 length: 14 amino acids. Trimming shortened V by 3 bases and J by 0 bases, and 8 bases separated the two germline ends. The CDR3: CASSFSGTNYGYTF. The CDR3, as DNA: TGTGCCAGCAGTTTCTCCGGGACTAACTATGGCTACACCTTC.

For the CDR3, the DNA is TGTGCCAGCAGCCTAGACAGGCCGAACACCGGGGAGCTGTTTTTT. This gives the protein CASSLDRPNTGELFF. The V call is TRBV9, the J call TRBJ2-2; D might be TRBD1 (6 bases). CDR3 length: 15 amino acids. The germline V gene has CDR1 SGDLS and CDR2 YYNGEE. V dropped 4 bases and J dropped 0 bases, with 10 bases sitting between them.

The rearrangement uses TRBV6-5 and TRBJ2-1, with a possible D match to TRBD2 (6 bases). This CDR3 comprises 12 residues. V lost 4 bases and J 9 bases, leaving 10 bases between the germline ends. The germline V gene encodes CDR1 MNHEY and CDR2 SVGAGI. The CDR3 loop is CASSSLGGEQFF. The CDR3 DNA follows: TGTGCCAGCAGTTCTTTGGGAGGTGAGCAGTTCTTC.

This clone came up a few times. The chain recombines TRBV27 with TRBJ1-3; 9 nucleotides line up with TRBD1. The germline V gene has CDR1 MNHEY and CDR2 SMNVEV (reference sequence). J gave up 8 bases and V 6 bases, and 8 bases lay outside the gene matches. The CDR3 covers 14 residues. DNA for the CDR3: TGTGCCAGCAGGGTACAGGGGGCGCGGGACACCATATATTTT. Its translation: CASRVQGARDTIYF.

This chain connects TRBV7-2 to TRBJ2-7; 7 bases align to TRBD1. From germline, CDR1 is SGHTA and CDR2 FQGNSA. J was trimmed by 0 bases and V by 4 bases; bases with no gene match: 6. This CDR3 is 15 amino acids long. CDR3 DNA sequence: TGTGCCAGCAGCTACCGACGGGACAGCTCCTACGAGCAGTACTTC. This gives the protein CASSYRRDSSYEQYF.

The chain recombines TRBV27 with TRBJ2-2; weak D call: TRBD2 (5 bases). The V end was cut by 5 bases, the J end by 3 bases, with 16 bases between. CDR1 MNHEY and CDR2 SMNVEV come from the germline V gene (reference sequence). This CDR3 contains 16 residues. This chain's CDR3 is CASSPLLRVDTGELFF. The CDR3 nucleotides read TGTGCCAGCAGTCCATTATTGCGGGTGGACACCGGGGAGCTGTTTTTT.

The chain is built from TRBV19 and TRBJ2-1, with TRBD1 matching over 7 bases. CDR1 and CDR2 (germline): LNHDA, SQIVND (reference sequence). V lost 6 bases and J lost 6; bases outside the gene matches: 5. This CDR3 has 13 amino acids. CDR3 nucleotides: TGTGCCAGTAGACTACAGGGGCGCAATGAGCAGTTCTTC. Translating gives CASRLQGRNEQFF.

CDR3 in amino acids: CASSSDRFYEQYF. The CDR3, as DNA: TGTGCCAGCAGCTCCGACAGGTTCTACGAGCAGTACTTC. The chain couples TRBV5-8 to TRBJ2-7; maybe TRBD1 (6 bases). Germline V gene lookup returns CDR1 SGHTS and CDR2 YDEGEE. V gave up 3 bases and J gave up 3 bases, with 10 bases separating them. This CDR3 has 13 residues.

The CDR3 sequence is CASSIGGTSGSEEQYF. CDR3 in DNA: TGTGCCAGTAGTATTGGTGGGACTAGCGGGAGTGAAGAGCAGTACTTC. The V call is TRBV19, the J call TRBJ2-7, with 14 bases lining up with TRBD2. The CDR3 extends over 16 amino acids. Trimming at V came to 3 bases and at J to 7 bases, leaving 8 bases not matched to a gene. Germline V CDR1 and CDR2: LNHDA, SQIVND (reference sequence).

V usage is TRBV7-9 and J usage is TRBJ2-7; a weak D match, TRBD1 (5 bases). The CDR3 sequence is 14 residues long. V shed 4 bases and J shed 0 bases, with 10 bases lying between them. Germline values: CDR1 SEHNR, CDR2 FQNEAQ (reference sequence). CDR3 protein: CASSSTTASYEQYF. The CDR3 coding sequence is TGTGCCAGCAGCTCCACGACAGCCTCCTACGAGCAGTACTTC. Looking up the rest from reference TRBV7-9 and TRBJ2-7 gives the full variable domain: DTGVSQNPRHKITKRGQNVTFRCDPISEHNRLYWYRQTLGQGPEFLTYFQNEAQLEKSRLLSDRFSAERPKGSFSTLEIQRTEQGDSAMYLCASSSTTASYEQYFGPGTRLTVT.

This chain uses TRBV18 with TRBJ1-1; D remains unclear. The CDR3 is 14 amino acids. The germline gives CDR1 KGHSH, CDR2 LQKENI. Trimming took 3 bases from V and 4 from J, leaving 12 bases between them. In nucleotides, the CDR3 is TGTGCCAGCTCACCGCGTGGAGGGAGCACTGAAGCTTTCTTT. It encodes CASSPRGGSTEAFF.

V is TRBV11-3 and J is TRBJ2-2, with 7 bases fitting TRBD2. This CDR3 spans 16 amino acids. Unmatched junction bases numbered 5, after V lost 0 bases and J lost 4 bases. Germline V gene lookup returns CDR1 SGHNT and CDR2 YENEEA. The DNA of the CDR3 is TGTGCCAGCAGCTTAGAGGTGGGAGGGCCCACCGGGGAGCTGTTTTTT. This codes for CASSLEVGGPTGELFF.

This chain links TRBV30 with TRBJ1-1; D gene unclear. CDR1 and CDR2 (germline): GTSNPN, SVGIG (reference sequence). V was cut by 0 bases and J by 2 bases, with 7 bases left in between. CDR3 length: 13 amino acids. The CDR3 nucleotides are TGTGCCTGGAGTGTTCAGGCCAACACTGAAGCTTTCTTT. Translating it yields CAWSVQANTEAFF.

This chain's CDR3 is CASSPPINFYEQYF. The CDR3, as DNA: TGTGCCAGCAGTCCACCCATCAACTTTTACGAGCAGTACTTC. The gene calls are TRBV2 and TRBJ2-7; D not certain. The CDR3 spans 14 residues. With 5 bases removed from V and 4 bases from J, the gap between germline ends came to 15 bases. Germline lookup yields CDR1 SNHLY and CDR2 FYNNEI.

This sequence joins TRBV5-4 and TRBJ2-7; TRBD1 matches at 8 bases. CDR1 and CDR2 (germline): SGHNT, YYREEE (reference sequence). Losses at the gene ends were 1 base for V and 3 bases for J; bases not matched to a gene: 6. The CDR3 runs 15 residues. The CDR3 sequence: CASSLFVTGDYEQYF. In DNA, the CDR3 is TGTGCCAGCAGCTTGTTCGTGACAGGGGACTACGAGCAGTACTTC.

The chain employs TRBV7-2 and TRBJ2-3, with TRBD2 matching over 11 bases. J was trimmed by 6 bases and V by 1 base; bases with no gene match: 12. The CDR3 contains 18 residues. Per germline, CDR1 SGHTA and CDR2 FQGNSA. The CDR3 DNA reads TGTGCCAGCAGCTTAGTTAGCGGGACTAGCGGCTCTGGGGATACGCAGTATTTT. Its protein product is CASSLVSGTSGSGDTQYF.

The chain employs TRBV28 and TRBJ2-6; 7 bases are a match to TRBD2. The CDR3 has 15 amino acids. In germline, CDR1 is MDHEN, CDR2 SYDVKM. V shed 7 bases, J shed 4 bases, and the junction held 7 bases outside the gene matches. CDR3 loop: CASTVTGGGANVLTF. CDR3 nucleotides: TGTGCCAGCACAGTTACGGGGGGAGGGGCCAACGTCCTGACTTTC.

This chain joins TRBV7-2 and TRBJ1-1, with TRBD1 matching over 9 bases. CDR3 size: 16 residues. The trim removed 0 bases at V and 4 bases at J, leaving 6 bases unmatched. Germline V CDR1 and CDR2: SGHTA, FQGNSA. The CDR3 spells CASSLASGTGFTEAFF. In DNA, the CDR3 is TGTGCCAGCAGCTTAGCCAGCGGGACAGGGTTCACTGAAGCTTTCTTT.

The chain carries TRBV7-6 and TRBJ2-1; the match to TRBD1 covers 9 bases. V dropped 5 bases and J dropped 5; count of bases not matched to a gene: 10. Looked up from germline, CDR1 is SGHVS and CDR2 is FNYEAQ. This CDR3 region has 16 residues. CDR3 coding DNA: TGTGCCAGCAGCGAGTCAACCGGGACAGGGCACAATGAGCAGTTCTTC. Encoded protein: CASSESTGTGHNEQFF. Looking up the rest from reference TRBV7-6 and TRBJ2-1 gives the full variable domain: GAGVSQSPRYKVTKRGQDVALRCDPISGHVSLYWYRQALGQGPEFLTYFNYEAQQDKSGLPNDRFSAERPEGSISTLTIQRTEQRDSAMYRCASSESTGTGHNEQFFGPGTRLTVL.

The chain couples TRBV5-1 to TRBJ2-2, with a weak D call TRBD2 (5 bases). The CDR3 extends over 15 amino acids. Germline CDR1 reads SGHRS; CDR2 reads YFSETQ. V lost 1 base to trimming and J lost 4 bases, with 11 bases between them. The CDR3 nucleotides are TGCGCCAGCAGCTTGTATCCCGAGGGCACCGGGGAGCTGTTTTTT. It translates to CASSLYPEGTGELFF.